Described below is a single T cell receptor (beta chain) sequence and its context. The data belong to a study of T cell responses to AZD1222 COVID-19 vaccine. Sequencing was performed with immunoSEQ multiplex PCR; in TCRdb, only in-frame clones are kept and a portion is missing. The sample includes 130,000 or so clones, more than 70% of them seen just once. Trimming stripped 4 bases from V and 10 bases from J, with 18 bases between. The CDR3 runs 14 residues. CDR1 and CDR2 from the germline V gene are SGHNT and YYREEE (reference sequence). The chain combines TRBV5-4 with TRBJ2-1; a possible D gene is TRBD2 (6 bases). The material was peripheral blood, obtained on day 0 of AZD1222 vaccination. The clonotype was recovered from an adult in good health. The DNA of the CDR3 is TGTGCCAGCAGCGTCGGGAGACCTCGAGGCGAGCAGTTCTTC. Protein: CASSVGRPRGEQFF.